These 21 T cell receptor beta chains share one sample of origin, sequenced in a study of shared clonotypes between healthy human individuals. Profiled with immunoSEQ multiplex PCR; TCRdb holds only in-frame clones, not every one. This table has 1,400,000 or so clones, approximately 98.5% appearing once. Sample: naive CD4+ T cells sorted from blood. Subset defined: CD45RA+ positively selected. These receptors were collected from a man aged 25 to 40 in good health.

This clone has a single count. This rearrangement joins TRBV5-4 to TRBJ2-7, with a possible D match to TRBD2 (6 bases). Germline values: CDR1 SGHNT, CDR2 YYREEE (reference sequence). The germline V and J ends were trimmed by 1 base and 5 bases, with 10 bases remaining between them. The CDR3 consists of 13 residues. The CDR3 nucleotides read TGTGCCAGCAGCTTGACTAGCTCGGACGAGCAGTACTTC. Its protein product is CASSLTSSDEQYF.

The rearrangement joins TRBV5-1 to TRBJ2-4; TRBD2 agrees at 10 bases. V dropped 1 base and J dropped 0; count of bases not matched to a gene: 10. Germline lookup yields CDR1 SGHRS and CDR2 YFSETQ. The CDR3 is made up of 19 amino acids. DNA for the CDR3: TGCGCCAGCAGCTTGTTGGCTAGCGGGAGTGTAGGAGCCAAAAACATTCAGTACTTC. It specifies CASSLLASGSVGAKNIQYF.

The chain recombines TRBV5-1 with TRBJ1-2; unclear D gene. The germline V and J ends were trimmed by 0 bases and 8 bases, with 11 bases remaining between them. There are 13 residues in the CDR3. Per the germline V gene, CDR1 is SGHRS and CDR2 is YFSETQ. Written as DNA, the CDR3 is TGCGCCAGCAGCTTGGACCGAGCGGGGGGCTACACCTTC. It specifies CASSLDRAGGYTF.

The J gene is TRBJ2-7, the V gene TRBV7-2; TRBD2 matches 7 bases. The CDR3 is made up of 15 amino acids. Germline-derived CDR1 and CDR2 are SGHTA and FQGNSA. V dropped 6 bases and J dropped 2; count of bases not matched to a gene: 10. In nucleotides, the CDR3 is TGTGCCAGCAGTCTAAGGTTGGGACTAACCTACGAGCAGTACTTC. Protein: CASSLRLGLTYEQYF. Full variable domain (rest looked up from reference TRBV7-2 and TRBJ2-7): GAGVSQSPSNKVTEKGKDVELRCDPISGHTALYWYRQSLGQGLEFLIYFQGNSAPDKSGLPSDRFSAERTGGSVSTLTIQRTQQEDSAVYLCASSLRLGLTYEQYFGPGTRLTVT.

V usage is TRBV5-4 and J usage is TRBJ1-2; D not certain. Germline lookup yields CDR1 SGHNT and CDR2 YYREEE (reference sequence). Trimming took off 0 bases at V and 10 bases at J, with 16 bases between the two ends. The CDR3 length is 14 residues. The CDR3 region is CASSLEGPRLTYTF. DNA for the CDR3: TGTGCCAGCAGCTTGGAAGGCCCCCGCCTGACCTACACCTTC.

This clone was observed once. Other nucleotide sequences in the sample specify the same CDR3. This chain connects TRBV5-1 to TRBJ2-1; perhaps TRBD2 as D (5 bases). The CDR3 covers 15 residues. The V end lost 0 bases, the J end lost 4 bases, and 11 bases lay between the germline ends. The germline CDR1 and CDR2 sequences are SGHRS and YFSETQ. CDR3 loop: CASSLGSGRYNEQFF. In DNA form, the CDR3 reads TGCGCCAGCAGCTTGGGGTCGGGGAGATACAATGAGCAGTTCTTC.

The genes are TRBV11-1 and TRBJ2-3; TRBD1 matches at 7 bases. The junction had 4 bases not matched to a gene; V was cut back by 2 bases and J by 5 bases. This CDR3 spans 14 amino acids. CDR1 and CDR2 from the germline V gene are SGHAT and FQDESV (reference sequence). CDR3 nucleotide sequence: TGTGCCAGCAGCTTAAGACAGGGCGGAGATACGCAGTATTTT. Residues: CASSLRQGGDTQYF.

The chain combines TRBV5-8 with TRBJ2-1; 8 positions agree with TRBD2. Trimming removed 4 bases from V and 0 bases from J; junction bases left unmatched: 6. The CDR3 sequence is 16 residues long. Germline V gives CDR1 SGHTS, CDR2 YDEGEE. CDR3 amino acids: CASSGTSGPSYNEQFF. The CDR3 DNA reads TGTGCCAGCAGCGGAACTAGCGGACCCTCCTACAATGAGCAGTTCTTC.

Details on this clone: This sample includes further DNA sequences coding for the same CDR3. The V gene is TRBV5-1, the J gene TRBJ2-7, with TRBD1 matching over 7 bases. V trimming: 0 bases; J trimming: 2 bases; junction bases outside the gene matches: 5. The CDR3 length is 15 residues. In germline, CDR1 is SGHRS, CDR2 YFSETQ. The CDR3 reads CASSLAMDRPYEQYF. The CDR3 coding sequence is TGCGCCAGCAGCTTGGCGATGGACAGGCCCTACGAGCAGTACTTC. The full variable domain, its missing parts supplied by reference TRBV5-1 and TRBJ2-7, is KAGVTQTPRYLIKTRGQQVTLSCSPISGHRSVSWYQQTPGQGLQFLFEYFSETQRNKGNFPGRFSGRQFSNSRSEMNVSTLELGDSALYLCASSLAMDRPYEQYFGPGTRLTVT.

CDR3 sequence reads: CASSKGSGNTIYF. The DNA for the CDR3 is TGTGCCAGCAGCAAGGGCTCTGGAAACACCATATATTTT. This sequence joins TRBV5-4 and TRBJ1-3, with no clear D. The germline gives CDR1 SGHNT, CDR2 YYREEE (reference sequence). V gave up 4 bases and J gave up 0 bases, with 5 bases separating them. The CDR3 covers 13 residues. Complete variable domain (other parts from reference TRBV5-4 and TRBJ1-3): ETGVTQSPTHLIKTRGQQVTLRCSSQSGHNTVSWYQQALGQGPQFIFQYYREEENGRGNFPPRFSGLQFPNYSSELNVNALELDDSALYLCASSKGSGNTIYFGEGSWLTVV.

As for this clone: Other DNA sequences in this specimen translate into the identical CDR3. The V and J genes are TRBV15 and TRBJ1-1; D perhaps matches TRBD1 (5 bases). From germline, CDR1 is LNHNV and CDR2 YYDKDF (reference sequence). V was pared by 0 bases and J by 0 bases, with 8 bases between. This CDR3 has 15 amino acids. The CDR3 loop is CATSRDLGVNTEAFF. The CDR3 nucleotides are TGTGCCACCAGCAGAGATCTAGGGGTGAACACTGAAGCTTTCTTT.

This clone was seen only once. V usage is TRBV10-1 and J usage is TRBJ1-4, with TRBD1 as a possible D gene (6 bases). This CDR3 contains 14 residues. V dropped 3 bases and J dropped 8 bases, with 13 bases sitting between them. Germline CDR1 WNHNN, CDR2 SYGVQD (reference sequence). The CDR3 protein is CASSDVGAEEKLFF. Written as DNA, the CDR3 is TGCGCCAGCAGTGATGTGGGGGCAGAAGAAAAACTGTTTTTT.

This chain links TRBV19 with TRBJ2-7, with D possibly being TRBD2 (6 bases). This CDR3 is built from 15 residues. Trimming shortened V by 3 bases and J by 0 bases, and 12 bases separated the two germline ends. Per the germline V gene, CDR1 is LNHDA and CDR2 is SQIVND (reference sequence). Here the CDR3 DNA reads TGTGCCAGTAGTATCGGGGGTTTCCCCTCCTACGAGCAGTACTTC. Protein: CASSIGGFPSYEQYF.

V is TRBV6-5 and J is TRBJ1-1; D is undetermined. The germline gives CDR1 MNHEY, CDR2 SVGAGI. The CDR3 spans 15 residues. The V gene lost 0 bases and the J gene lost 5 bases, with 13 bases spanning the gap. The CDR3 loop is CASSYSPPGNTEAFF. CDR3 DNA: TGTGCCAGCAGTTACTCCCCCCCGGGGAATACTGAAGCTTTCTTT.

The rearrangement links TRBV7-7 to TRBJ2-1, with D perhaps TRBD2 (6 bases). The germline V gene encodes CDR1 SSHAT and CDR2 FNYEAQ (reference sequence). V was trimmed by 5 bases and J by 3 bases, leaving 8 bases between them. CDR3 length equals 13 residues. CDR3 coding DNA: TGTGCCAGCAGCGTGGACTACTACAATGAGCAGTTCTTC. Translating gives CASSVDYYNEQFF.

The gene calls are TRBV15 and TRBJ2-2; TRBD2 matches at 8 bases. Losses at the gene ends were 8 bases for V and 2 bases for J; bases not matched to a gene: 4. Germline CDR1 is LNHNV and CDR2 is YYDKDF (reference sequence). This CDR3 comprises 14 residues. CDR3 region: CATRTSGNTGELFF. The CDR3 region has the DNA TGTGCCACCCGAACTAGCGGCAACACCGGGGAGCTGTTTTTT. The full variable domain, in which reference TRBV15 and TRBJ2-2 provide the parts outside the CDR3, is DAMVIQNPRYQVTQFGKPVTLSCSQTLNHNVMYWYQQKSSQAPKLLFHYYDKDFNNEADTPDNFQSRRPNTSFCFLDIRSPGLGDTAMYLCATRTSGNTGELFFGEGSRLTVL.

This chain links TRBV5-4 with TRBJ2-7; TRBD2 aligns across 7 bases. Germline V gene lookup returns CDR1 SGHNT and CDR2 YYREEE (reference sequence). This CDR3 has 14 amino acids. J was trimmed by 2 bases and V by 2 bases; bases with no gene match: 4. This CDR3 reads CASSLPGTTYEQYF. CDR3 DNA: TGTGCCAGCAGCTTACCCGGGACTACCTACGAGCAGTACTTC.

The CDR3 loop reads CASSYQWLGGKETQYF. CDR3 bases: TGTGCCAGCAGTTACCAGTGGTTAGGCGGAAAAGAGACCCAGTACTTC. This chain uses TRBV6-5 with TRBJ2-5, with D unclear. V was pared by 2 bases and J by 3 bases, with 16 bases between. The CDR3 is 16 residues long. The V gene's germline CDR1 is MNHEY and CDR2 SVGAGI.

The chain joins TRBV5-5 to TRBJ2-7; tentatively, D is TRBD1 or TRBD2 (5 bases each). Trimming left V 5 bases short and J 7 bases short, with 13 bases between. The CDR3 has 12 amino acids. Germline V gene lookup returns CDR1 SGHKS and CDR2 YYEKEE (reference sequence). The CDR3 DNA is TGTGCCAGCAGTTGGGGGATGCAGGAGCAGTACTTC. It codes for CASSWGMQEQYF.

The V gene is TRBV25-1, the J gene TRBJ1-2; D is possibly TRBD1 (6 bases). Trimming cost V 1 base and J 7 bases, with 13 bases left between them. Looked up from germline, CDR1 is MGHDK and CDR2 is SYGVNS. The CDR3 has 14 residues. The CDR3 sequence is CASSEWGGRSGYTF. The CDR3 region has the DNA TGTGCCAGCAGTGAATGGGGGGGCCGGAGTGGCTACACCTTC.

The chain has TRBV5-1 and TRBJ2-4, with D possibly matching TRBD2 (6 bases). Looked up from germline, CDR1 is SGHRS and CDR2 is YFSETQ. CDR3 length equals 13 residues. Trimming pared 2 bases from V and 6 bases from J, leaving 9 bases between. This CDR3 is CASSFTGVNIQYF. For the CDR3, the DNA is TGCGCCAGCAGCTTTACGGGGGTAAACATTCAGTACTTC.